The 21 T cell receptor beta chains below all came from one sample that was sequenced in a study of T cells in Graves' hyperthyroidism and ophthalmopathy. There were TCR beta CDR3 regions amplified from RNA transcripts. TCR CDR3 underwent first-round RT-PCR with the HTBI primer set. From the multiplex PCR reads, TCRdb called clonotypes with MiXCR, one entry per CDR3 protein. The table includes around 270,000 distinct CDR3 sequences, roughly 18% detected once. What was sequenced was blood. Every receptor here comes from a middle-aged man with Graves' ophthalmopathy.

This clonotype was seen a single time. CDR3 sequence: CASSYSQTLNTEAFF. The DNA of the CDR3 is TGTGCCAGCAGTTACTCGCAGACCTTGAACACTGAAGCTTTCTTT. The rearrangement uses TRBV6-6 and TRBJ1-1; no clear D gene. Between the trimmed V and J ends, which lost 0 bases and 0 bases, there was a span of 8 bases. CDR1 is MNHNY and CDR2 is SVGAGI in the germline V gene (reference sequence). There are 15 residues in the CDR3.

This clonotype was counted many times. V and J are TRBV7-9 and TRBJ1-1, with 7 bases aligning to TRBD1. With 7 bases clipped from V and 4 bases from J, the junction kept 9 bases outside the gene matches. Germline V CDR1 and CDR2: SEHNR, FQNEAQ (reference sequence). The CDR3 totals 14 residues. The CDR3 DNA follows: TGTGCCAGCACCAAGGGGGCGCAGGGCACTGAAGCTTTCTTT. Protein product: CASTKGAQGTEAFF.

The chain is built from TRBV6-1 and TRBJ1-4; D possibly corresponds to TRBD1 (6 bases). This CDR3 is 13 amino acids long. The germline V gene has CDR1 MNHNS and CDR2 SASEGT. With 6 bases removed from V and 4 bases from J, the gap between germline ends came to 9 bases. The CDR3: CASRQGVNEKLFF. In DNA, the CDR3 is TGTGCCAGCAGACAGGGCGTTAATGAAAAACTGTTTTTT.

This clonotype was recorded many times. V and J are TRBV12-5 and TRBJ2-5; tentatively, D is TRBD1 (5 bases). V lost 3 bases and J lost 7, with 9 bases in between. This CDR3 is built from 12 residues. Germline values: CDR1 LGHNT, CDR2 FRNRAP. The CDR3 DNA reads as TGTGCTAGTGGTTTTTTCCAGGGGACCCAGTACTTC. Amino acid sequence: CASGFFQGTQYF.

This clonotype was found many times. The chain carries TRBV19 and TRBJ2-2, with D possibly being TRBD1 or TRBD2 (5 bases each). CDR1 LNHDA and CDR2 SQIVND come from the germline V gene (reference sequence). The CDR3 sequence is 17 residues long. Trimming took 6 bases from V and 4 from J, leaving 21 bases between them. The CDR3 loop is CASRRGLLVRGTGELFF. The CDR3 DNA sequence: TGTGCCAGTAGAAGGGGTCTGCTAGTGAGGGGCACCGGGGAGCTGTTTTTT.

This clonotype was seen ten or more times. V usage is TRBV2 and J usage is TRBJ2-5, with 12 bases aligning to TRBD2. The CDR3 runs 18 residues. V shed 2 bases and J 1 base; nucleotides not matched to a gene: 8. Germline V CDR1 and CDR2: SNHLY, FYNNEI. As DNA, the CDR3 is TGTGCCAGCAGTGAAAGGTCTAGCGGGAGGGTGGGCCAAGAGACCCAGTACTTC. Protein product: CASSERSSGRVGQETQYF.

This clonotype was seen repeatedly, ten times or more. The chain combines TRBV12-3 or TRBV12-4 with TRBJ1-5; D unresolved. CDR3 length: 13 residues. V was pared by 1 base and J by 7 bases, with 8 bases between. The CDR3 is CASSLGLLQPQHF. CDR3 nucleotide sequence: TGTGCCAGCAGTTTAGGGCTCCTACAGCCCCAGCATTTT.

J is TRBJ1-2 and V is TRBV5-4; the match to TRBD1 covers 9 bases. The CDR3 loop spans 17 amino acids. Trimming at V came to 4 bases and at J to 2 bases, leaving 12 bases not matched to a gene. Germline V CDR1 and CDR2: SGHNT, YYREEE (reference sequence). Written as DNA, the CDR3 is TGTGCCAGCAGCCCTATACCGGGACAGGGTTCAAACTATGGCTACACCTTC. Protein sequence: CASSPIPGQGSNYGYTF.

The V and J genes are TRBV5-1 and TRBJ2-3; unclear D gene. Germline V gene sequence: CDR1 SGHRS, CDR2 YFSETQ. The CDR3 runs to 15 residues. Trimming left V 4 bases short and J 0 bases short, with 12 bases between. The CDR3 DNA sequence: TGCGCCAGCAGCGTGAGTCGCCCTAGCACAGATACGCAGTATTTT. Its protein is CASSVSRPSTDTQYF.

The chain recombines TRBV28 with TRBJ2-7, with D perhaps given as TRBD1 or TRBD2 (5 bases each). This CDR3 spans 13 amino acids. Trimming took 5 bases from V and 6 from J, leaving 14 bases between them. Per the germline V gene, CDR1 is MDHEN and CDR2 is SYDVKM. CDR3 sequence (DNA): TGTGCCAGCAGTCCACCGGGGACCCCCGAGCAGTACTTC. Protein product: CASSPPGTPEQYF.

The gene calls are TRBV5-1 and TRBJ1-2; 7 nucleotides line up with TRBD1. Germline V lookup: CDR1 SGHRS, CDR2 YFSETQ. CDR3 length: 14 amino acids. Trimming at V came to 7 bases and at J to 4 bases, leaving 10 bases not matched to a gene. CDR3 DNA sequence: TGCGCCAGCTATAGCCGGGACAGCGTCTATGGCTACACCTTC. Amino acids: CASYSRDSVYGYTF.

This clonotype was counted many times. This chain uses TRBV27 with TRBJ2-4, with 8 bases lining up with TRBD1. Per the germline V gene, CDR1 is MNHEY and CDR2 is SMNVEV (reference sequence). The CDR3 extends over 16 amino acids. V dropped 5 bases and J dropped 0; count of bases not matched to a gene: 6. In DNA form, the CDR3 reads TGTGCCAGCAGTCTCGGACAGGGTTTAGCCAAAAACATTCAGTACTTC. It yields the protein CASSLGQGLAKNIQYF.

Many counts were recorded for this clonotype. V and J are TRBV9 and TRBJ2-7; 9 bases agree with TRBD2. V lost 0 bases to trimming and J lost 1 base; unmatched junction nucleotides: 5. From germline, CDR1 is SGDLS and CDR2 YYNGEE. The CDR3 sequence is 16 residues long. The CDR3: CASSVEAGGPSYEQYF. CDR3 nucleotide sequence: TGTGCCAGCAGCGTAGAGGCGGGAGGGCCTTCCTACGAGCAGTACTTC.

In this sample, this clonotype turned up many times. V is TRBV20-1 and J is TRBJ2-7; D unresolved. There are 12 residues in the CDR3. With 0 bases removed from V and 6 bases from J, the gap between germline ends came to 9 bases. From germline, CDR1 is DFQATT and CDR2 SNEGSKA (reference sequence). The CDR3 DNA reads TGCAGTGCTAGAGAATGGGGATTCGAGCAGTACTTC. Amino acid sequence: CSAREWGFEQYF.

This clonotype was observed a handful of times. This sequence joins TRBV2 and TRBJ1-4; D possibly corresponds to TRBD1 (5 bases). Trimming removed 3 bases from V and 3 bases from J, with 14 bases in between. Germline CDR1 SNHLY, CDR2 FYNNEI. The CDR3 runs 16 residues. CDR3 sequence: CASSEVTGIANEKLFF. In DNA, the CDR3 is TGTGCCAGCAGTGAGGTTACAGGAATAGCTAATGAAAAACTGTTTTTT. Together with reference TRBV2 and TRBJ1-4, the CDR3 gives the full variable domain: EPEVTQTPSHQVTQMGQEVILRCVPISNHLYFYWYRQILGQKVEFLVSFYNNEISEKSEIFDDQFSVERPDGSNFTLKIRSTKLEDSAMYFCASSEVTGIANEKLFFGSGTQLSVL.

The V gene is TRBV9, the J gene TRBJ2-3; 7 nucleotides match TRBD2. V shed 3 bases, J shed 0 bases, and the junction held 7 bases outside the gene matches. CDR3 size: 16 residues. The V gene's germline CDR1 is SGDLS and CDR2 YYNGEE. The CDR3: CASSGTSAISTDTQYF. The CDR3, as DNA: TGTGCCAGCAGCGGTACTAGCGCAATAAGCACAGATACGCAGTATTTT. The full variable domain, completed using reference TRBV9 and TRBJ2-3, is DSGVTQTPKHLITATGQRVTLRCSPRSGDLSVYWYQQSLDQGLQFLIQYYNGEERAKGNILERFSAQQFPDLHSELNLSSLELGDSALYFCASSGTSAISTDTQYFGPGTRLTVL.

The rearrangement links TRBV6-1 to TRBJ1-6, with D unclear. Trimming shortened V by 5 bases and J by 5 bases, and 13 bases separated the two germline ends. The CDR3 runs 15 residues. The V gene's germline CDR1 is MNHNS and CDR2 SASEGT. CDR3 nucleotide sequence: TGTGCCAGCAGTCTTCTCACGAGTCATAATTCACCCCTCCACTTT. Protein product: CASSLLTSHNSPLHF.

This clonotype came up a few times. The J gene is TRBJ2-2, the V gene TRBV9; D might be TRBD1 (5 bases). V was pared by 1 base and J by 4 bases, with 11 bases between. CDR1 and CDR2 (germline): SGDLS, YYNGEE. There are 15 residues in the CDR3. CDR3 amino acids: CASSVTRGGTGELFF. DNA for the CDR3: TGTGCCAGCAGCGTAACAAGGGGTGGCACCGGGGAGCTGTTTTTT.

The chain couples TRBV2 to TRBJ2-5; the match to TRBD1 covers 9 bases. V shed 7 bases, J shed 5 bases, and the junction held 5 bases outside the gene matches. The CDR3 extends over 13 amino acids. CDR1 is SNHLY and CDR2 is FYNNEI in the germline V gene. The CDR3 loop is CASNLQGAETQYF. As DNA, the CDR3 is TGTGCCAGCAACTTACAGGGGGCTGAGACCCAGTACTTC.

Note on this clonotype: This may come from a read error, since a much larger clone is one base off. The chain combines TRBV2 with TRBJ2-3, with 10 bases identical to TRBD2. With V trimmed by 6 bases and J by 8 bases, 11 bases remained unmatched. Germline CDR1 and CDR2: SNHLY and FYNNEI. CDR3 length: 15 residues. CDR3 in amino acids: CASRASGGPRGTQYF. DNA for the CDR3: TGTGCCAGCAGGGCTAGCGGGGGCCCTCGGGGTACGCAGTATTTT.

Only a few counts were recorded for this clonotype. The chain carries TRBV7-6 and TRBJ2-5; TRBD2 might be the D (6 bases). The CDR3 runs to 15 residues. Trimming took 5 bases from V and 4 from J, leaving 17 bases between them. Germline V gene lookup returns CDR1 SGHVS and CDR2 FNYEAQ. The CDR3 coding sequence is TGTGCCAGCAGCCCCCAGGGAGGCCAAGGAGAGACCCAGTACTTC. It translates to CASSPQGGQGETQYF. Full variable domain (rest looked up from reference TRBV7-6 and TRBJ2-5): GAGVSQSPRYKVTKRGQDVALRCDPISGHVSLYWYRQALGQGPEFLTYFNYEAQQDKSGLPNDRFSAERPEGSISTLTIQRTEQRDSAMYRCASSPQGGQGETQYFGPGTRLLVL.